The rows below give T cell receptor beta chains drawn from one sample of a study of control samples from healthy donors and cancer patients. Assay used: immunoSEQ multiplex PCR; TCRdb lists only in-frame clones, some missing. Of tens of thousands of clones in the sample, 80% to 90% were seen once. The sample comprised PBMCs. Source of these receptors: a man in his 60s with colorectal cancer. CDR3s include the opening cysteine and the closing phenylalanine or tryptophan. D genes are given only for firm matches. The size field is filled for only some rows; it gives once, few, many or a size class.

j_call d_call v_call clone_size cdr3_nt cdr3_aa
TRBJ1-1 - TRBV9 few TGTGCCAGCAGCGACCAGGGCGCTGAAGCTTTCTTT CASSDQGAEAFF
TRBJ2-1 - TRBV30 few TGTGCCTGGAGTGTTGGGGGGTACGACAATGAGCAGTTCTTC CAWSVGGYDNEQFF
TRBJ1-3 - TRBV2 - TGTGCCAGCAGTGAACGAAACACCATATATTTT CASSERNTIYF
TRBJ2-3 - TRBV9 once TGTGCCAGCAGCCCCCGGGGCTACACAGATACGCAGTATTTT CASSPRGYTDTQYF
TRBJ1-1 - TRBV11-2 few TGTGCCAGCAGCTATGAGGGGGTAGGCACTGAAGCTTTCTTT CASSYEGVGTEAFF
TRBJ1-3 - TRBV6-2/TRBV6-3 - TGTGCCAGCAGTTACGGGAACAGCTTCTCAGGAAACACCATATATTTT CASSYGNSFSGNTIYF
TRBJ1-6 - TRBV18 - TGTGCCAGCTCACCACAGGGTACCCATAATTCACCCCTCCACTTT CASSPQGTHNSPLHF
TRBJ2-3 - TRBV24-1 - TGTGCCACCAGTGATTACAGGGGAGGGACAGATACGCAGTATTTT CATSDYRGGTDTQYF
TRBJ1-2 - TRBV6-5 - TGTGCCAGCAGCGGGGGGTTAGACTATGGCTACACCTTC CASSGGLDYGYTF
TRBJ1-1 - TRBV5-1 few TGCGCCAGCAGCCCGCTGACGCCCTTGAACACTGAAGCTTTCTTT CASSPLTPLNTEAFF
TRBJ1-4 - TRBV9 - TGTGCCAGCAGCGTAGGGGAATCCGGGTCGGAAAAACTGTTTTTT CASSVGESGSEKLFF
TRBJ2-7 - TRBV7-9 - TGTGCCAGCAGCTTGAGTTACGAGCAGTACTTC CASSLSYEQYF
TRBJ1-2 - TRBV6-5 - TGTGCCAGCAGTTACTCTCTCTCAGGGAACTATGGCTACACCTTC CASSYSLSGNYGYTF
TRBJ1-1 - TRBV3-1/TRBV3-2 - TGTGCCAGCAGCCAAGGAGGGCTGGGTGAAGCTTTCTTT CASSQGGLGEAFF
TRBJ1-2 TRBD1 TRBV6-5 - TGTGCCAGCAGGACAGGGGGACTTGGCTACACCTTC CASRTGGLGYTF
TRBJ2-2 TRBD2 TRBV3-1/TRBV3-2 - TGTGCCAGCAGCCCCGGACTAGCGAACACCGGGGAGCTGTTTTTT CASSPGLANTGELFF
TRBJ1-6 - TRBV27 once TGTGCCAGCAAAGGGGGTCTCGGGTCACCCCTCCACTTT CASKGGLGSPLHF
TRBJ2-4 - TRBV21-1 - TGTGCCAGCAGCAGCAGGGGGGGGTACACCAAAAACATTCAGTACTTC CASSSRGGYTKNIQYF
TRBJ1-1 TRBD1 TRBV6-2/TRBV6-3 - TGTGCCAGCAGCCAGGGGGAAGTCGCTGAAGCTTTCTTT CASSQGEVAEAFF
TRBJ2-1 TRBD2 TRBV20-1 - TGCAGTGCCAGTCCCCGACTAGCGGTCAATGAGCAGTTCTTC CSASPRLAVNEQFF
TRBJ1-1 - TRBV7-2 - TGTGCCAGCAGCCCGGACTGGGGACGGACTGAAGCTTTCTTT CASSPDWGRTEAFF
TRBJ2-3 - TRBV6-5 - TGTGCCAGCAGTTACCCCCCTGAAGATACGCAGTATTTT CASSYPPEDTQYF
TRBJ1-6 - TRBV3-1/TRBV3-2 - TGTGCCAGCAGCCAGCGCTCGACAGGCCCACTCCACTTT CASSQRSTGPLHF
TRBJ1-2 TRBD1 TRBV6-5 - TGTGCCAGCAGTAAACCGAGAGGGGGCGGCTATGGCTACACCTTC CASSKPRGGGYGYTF
TRBJ2-1 - TRBV9 - TGTGCCAGCAGCGACCACGTGAAGGGGGGGTCCCTCAATGAGCAGTTCTTC CASSDHVKGGSLNEQFF
TRBJ2-2 TRBD1 TRBV29-1 - TGCAGCGTTGGGGGGACAGGAGGAATGAACACCGGGGAGCTGTTTTTT CSVGGTGGMNTGELFF
TRBJ1-5 - TRBV18 few TGTGCCAGCTCACCACCGGCAGCCGAGGGGCCCCAGCATTTT CASSPPAAEGPQHF
TRBJ1-1 - TRBV12-5 - TGTGCTAGTGCCACGGAGGGCACTGAAGCTTTCTTT CASATEGTEAFF
TRBJ1-1 - TRBV27 - TGTGCCAGCAGACGAACAGACACTGAAGCTTTCTTT CASRRTDTEAFF
TRBJ1-5 - TRBV12-3/TRBV12-4 once TGTGCCAGCAGCCCCACTAGCAATCAGCCCCAGCATTTT CASSPTSNQPQHF
TRBJ1-1 TRBD1 TRBV6-5 - TGTGCCAGCAGTTACCAAATGACAGGGGGTGGTACTGAAGCTTTCTTT CASSYQMTGGGTEAFF
TRBJ2-3 - TRBV7-9 - TGTGCCAGCAGCTTAGCGGGGGGGCCCACAGATACGCAGTATTTT CASSLAGGPTDTQYF
TRBJ1-1 - TRBV6-6 - TGTGCCAGCAGTCGAAAGGGACTCTCGGGAAACACTGAAGCTTTCTTT CASSRKGLSGNTEAFF
TRBJ1-5 - TRBV19 - TGTGCCAGTAGATTACAGGGCCTTTATAGCAATCAGCCCCAGCATTTT CASRLQGLYSNQPQHF
TRBJ2-3 - TRBV30 - TGTGCCTGGAGACCAGTTTCCCTCACAGATACGCAGTATTTT CAWRPVSLTDTQYF
TRBJ1-4 TRBD1 TRBV12-3/TRBV12-4 - TGTGCCAGCAGGTGGACAGGGAATGAAAAACTGTTTTTT CASRWTGNEKLFF
TRBJ1-5 TRBD1 TRBV5-1 - TGCGCCAGCAGCTTGACAGGGGGCAATCAGCCCCAGCATTTT CASSLTGGNQPQHF
TRBJ2-1 - TRBV6-5 - TGTGCCAGCAGTTACTCGCCTGGGAATGAGCAGTTCTTC CASSYSPGNEQFF
TRBJ1-6 TRBD1 TRBV27 few TGTGCCAGCAGCGACGGGACAGGGGAATCACCCCTCCACTTT CASSDGTGESPLHF
TRBJ2-7 - TRBV27 - TGTGCCAGCAGTCAGGGGATGCAGGAGTACTTC CASSQGMQEYF
TRBJ2-5 - TRBV5-1 - TGCGCCAGCAGCTTAATACACCTAACCCAAGAGACCCAGTACTTC CASSLIHLTQETQYF
TRBJ2-5 - TRBV21-1 - TGTGCCAGCAGCAGGGGGGGACAGCACAACCAAGAGACCCAGTACTTC CASSRGGQHNQETQYF
TRBJ2-3 - TRBV5-6 - TGTGCCAGCAGCTTATTACAAGTCGATACGCAGTATTTT CASSLLQVDTQYF
TRBJ1-1 - TRBV24-1 - TGTGCCACCAGTGGTCAGACAAGTCATGAAGCTTTCTTT CATSGQTSHEAFF
TRBJ1-2 - TRBV4-3 - TGCGCCAGCAGCCTCCACGGGACGTCGGTGTACACCTTC CASSLHGTSVYTF
TRBJ2-3 TRBD2 TRBV5-1 - TGCGCCAGCAGCTTTGGGATGGAGCGGGGAACAGATACGCAGTATTTT CASSFGMERGTDTQYF
TRBJ1-2 TRBD1 TRBV5-1 - TGCGCCAGCACCCCCCGTGGACAGGGTTTGGGTGGCTACACCTTC CASTPRGQGLGGYTF
TRBJ1-2 - TRBV6-2/TRBV6-3 - TGTGCCAGCAGTTACTCGGGGACCGGGAACTATGGCTACACCTTC CASSYSGTGNYGYTF
TRBJ2-7 TRBD1 TRBV5-1 - TGCGCCAGCAGCTCGACAGGGACCACCTACGAGCAGTACTTC CASSSTGTTYEQYF